This T cell receptor beta chain was identified during a study of CD8 T cells in cerebrospinal fluid in Alzheimer's disease (dated by TCRdb to about 2020). Background for the entire study: To assess CSF T cell clonal expansion, the study used two single-cell approaches: plate-based nested PCR sequencing and droplet-based sequencing. The droplet-based CSF analysis comparing patients with controls included ten or so healthy controls (approximately 11,000 cells) and ten or so patients with MCI or Alzheimer's disease (around 9,400 cells). The study examined whether cerebrospinal fluid from healthy elderly individuals and from patients with neurodegenerative disease contained clonally expanded T cells. A total of about 22 samples were covered by the CSF gene-expression analysis, in which Parkinson's disease patients were included.

No count is logged; frequency rates this clonotype as medium-sized (0.01 to 0.1%). There is no known antigen for this receptor. On the study overall, not on this receptor specifically: Only samples with detectable clones (11 healthy, 5 MCI, 5 AD, 6 PD) were included in the overall clonality comparison. A higher percentage of TCRs was made up by the largest CSF clone in patients with MCI or Alzheimer's disease than in controls. The authors warned that finding EBV-specific TCRs in CSF does not prove a causal connection between EBV and Alzheimer's disease. When data were pooled, most of the 6 Alzheimer's patients but only 1 of 10 healthy subjects had a highly expanded clone, defined as at least 3% of TCRs. The EBV-specific clones were neither the most highly expanded clones nor enriched among patients.

The cysteine opens and the phenylalanine closes a CDR3 of 15 amino acids. DNA was not recorded. Per the germline V gene, SGHTA is the CDR1 and FQGNSA is the CDR2. Parkinson's disease patients served as a neurodegenerative disease comparison group, because antigen-specific T cells had previously been reported in Parkinson's disease blood. Acute infectious disease was absent in all participants, and all participants were in good physical condition. Neurodegeneration in patients was confirmed with biomarkers including neurofilament, amyloid-beta and tau. A live/dead marker was used to sort live CSF cells for droplet-based sequencing. To pellet immune cells, CSF obtained by lumbar puncture was centrifuged at 300g. Each CSF sample was examined for red blood cells, and any sample with blood contamination was excluded. CSF cells were cryopreserved in freezing medium, frozen overnight at -80 °C, and then stored in liquid nitrogen. Before analysis, CSF samples were stored for less than seven months.

Preparation of the library involved 10x single-cell sequencing. CSF cells were profiled with 10X Genomics single-cell V(D)J and 5' gene-expression libraries. CSF single-cell TCR libraries were sequenced on an Illumina NextSeq550. Per the original workflow: V(D)J reads were aligned to the vdj-GRCh38 alts ensemble 2.0.0 reference and processed with the Cell Ranger vdj pipeline. Clonotypes were defined as cell barcodes sharing the same set of productive CDR3 nucleotide sequences. Clonotype information was added to Seurat v3.0 gene-expression metadata to link clonality with transcriptional profiles. CSF cells with more than 1,800 genes, more than 7,500 UMIs or more than 10% mitochondrial reads were excluded. CDR3-beta sequences were compared against VDJdb to identify TCRs with known antigen specificity. Only TCRs with complete alpha and beta chains were included in the network analysis of clone sharing, which used the R package qgraph. TCRdb reprocessed the raw reads; every CDR3 protein sequence is a single record, and DNA is not supplied. The authors' filters were not applied to this entry. This sample's table has entries for 700 to 850 distinct CDR3 sequences. About a tenth of the sample is held by the ten biggest clonotypes.

Sequences were obtained from cerebrospinal fluid. Recombination joined TRBV7-2 with TRBJ2-7; TCRdb outputs TRBD1, but without DNA this stays unchecked. The clonotype originates from a human donor with Parkinson's disease. The CDR3 reads as follows: CASSKSGTETYEQYF.